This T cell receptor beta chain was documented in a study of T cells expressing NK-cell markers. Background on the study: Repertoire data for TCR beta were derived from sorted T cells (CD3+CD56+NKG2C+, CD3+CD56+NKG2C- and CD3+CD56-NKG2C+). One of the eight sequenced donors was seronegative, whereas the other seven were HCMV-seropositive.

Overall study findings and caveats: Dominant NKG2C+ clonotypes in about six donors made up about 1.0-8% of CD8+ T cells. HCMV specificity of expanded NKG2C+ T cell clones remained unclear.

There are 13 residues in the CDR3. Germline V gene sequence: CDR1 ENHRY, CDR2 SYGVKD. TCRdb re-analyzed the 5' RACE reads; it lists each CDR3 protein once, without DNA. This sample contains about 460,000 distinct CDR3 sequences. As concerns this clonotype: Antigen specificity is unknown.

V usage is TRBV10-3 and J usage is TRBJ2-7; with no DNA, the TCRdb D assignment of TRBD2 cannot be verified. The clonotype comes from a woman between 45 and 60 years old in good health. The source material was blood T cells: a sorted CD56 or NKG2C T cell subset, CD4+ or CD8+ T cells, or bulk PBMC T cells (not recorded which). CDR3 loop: CAIRYREGGEQYF.